Each of the 5 T cell receptor beta chains below was sequenced from the same sample in a study of Ad26.COV2.S vaccination and SARS-CoV-2 variants (dated by TCRdb to the early 2020s). The library came from the immunoSEQ multiplex PCR assay. In TCRdb, the immuneACCESS table is reduced to in-frame sequences with V and J assigned. These tables do not hold every clone; where another copy was compared, an unresolved V gene accounts for under half, and the others remain unexplained. Present in this sample are 380,000 or so clones, 83% of which were seen just once. The ten largest clones add up to about 7.1% of the sample. Taken with the paper, the label for treatment or condition translates to: some 19 received Ad26.COV2.S at low or high dose, single or two shots; several received placebo; per-sample allocation not given. Repertoires of vaccine and placebo recipients were sequenced from samples taken on day 63 after the first injection.

The sequenced sample was peripheral blood, obtained in a trial of Ad26.COV2.S vaccine versus placebo. Receptor source: a person aged 18-65 years who received the Ad26.COV2.S COVID-19 vaccine or a placebo.

The chain combines TRBV15 with TRBJ2-1; no clear D gene. Germline loops: CDR1 LNHNV, CDR2 YYDKDF (reference sequence). The CDR3 is made up of 13 amino acids. Trimming stripped 3 bases from V and 3 bases from J, with 6 bases between. The CDR3 DNA follows: TGTGCCACCAGCAGGACCGGCTACAATGAGCAGTTCTTC. It specifies CATSRTGYNEQFF.

The genes are TRBV29-1 and TRBJ2-5, with D perhaps matching TRBD1 (7 bases). This CDR3 is 13 amino acids long. V was clipped by 7 bases and J by 5 bases, with 17 bases between them. Germline V CDR1 and CDR2: SQVTM, ANQGSEA. CDR3 DNA: TGCAGCGCCGAGGGGCAGGGGGGCGAGACCCAGTACTTC. Protein sequence: CSAEGQGGETQYF.

The V call is TRBV9, the J call TRBJ2-7, with 9 nucleotides matching TRBD1. The CDR3 contains 15 residues. V lost 3 bases to trimming and J lost 4 bases; unmatched junction nucleotides: 8. Looked up from germline, CDR1 is SGDLS and CDR2 is YYNGEE. The CDR3 protein is CASSASGTGFYEQYF. In DNA, the CDR3 is TGTGCCAGCAGCGCATCCGGGACAGGGTTTTACGAGCAGTACTTC.

V and J are TRBV2 and TRBJ2-1; D perhaps matches TRBD2 (5 bases). Germline CDR1 reads SNHLY; CDR2 reads FYNNEI. CDR3 size: 17 residues. Between the trimmed V and J ends, which lost 0 bases and 4 bases, there was a span of 16 bases. This chain's CDR3 is CASSEALRTLLYNEQFF. The CDR3 DNA sequence: TGTGCCAGCAGTGAAGCGCTTCGGACTCTTTTGTACAATGAGCAGTTCTTC.

The gene calls are TRBV4-1 and TRBJ2-1; 10 bases match TRBD2. J gave up 6 bases and V 5 bases, and 16 bases lay outside the gene matches. CDR3 length: 18 residues. Per germline, CDR1 MGHRA and CDR2 YSYEKL. Here the CDR3 DNA reads TGCGCCAGCAGCGCTGACACGGGACTAGCGAGGAGGGTCAATGAGCAGTTCTTC. It encodes CASSADTGLARRVNEQFF.